Below, 8 T cell receptor beta chains from the same sample are listed, as sequenced in a study of shared T cell receptors in the human thymus (dated by TCRdb to the early 2020s). Receptors were amplified or captured by the immunoSEQ multiplex PCR assay. Held by TCRdb, this immuneACCESS table contains in-frame sequences only and omits some clones. Under half of the omission traces to an unresolved V gene where checked; the cause of the rest is unknown. A total of roughly 500,000 clones appear in this sample, approximately 78% of them only once. The top ten hold around 0.013% of the sample. These data were also filed under a second study, of human thymus T cells.

Specimen: thymocytes. The receptors stem from a boy younger than two with a congenital heart defect. Donor details come from another sample of the same person, matched by shared clones.

The chain links TRBV16 to TRBJ2-7, with 9 bases matching TRBD2. The CDR3 spans 15 residues. The trim removed 4 bases at V and 2 bases at J, leaving 6 bases unmatched. Germline-derived CDR1 and CDR2 are KGHSY and FQNENV. The CDR3: CASSLRLADTYEQYF. The CDR3 nucleotides are TGTGCCAGCAGCCTCCGACTAGCGGATACCTACGAGCAGTACTTC.

This chain connects TRBV11-3 to TRBJ2-3, with D tentatively TRBD2 (6 bases). Germline CDR1 SGHNT, CDR2 YENEEA. V lost 3 bases to trimming and J lost 1 base, with 14 bases between them. The length of the CDR3 is 16 residues. The CDR3 reads CASSLGGAGGTDTQYF. The CDR3 bases are TGTGCCAGCAGCTTGGGTGGAGCGGGTGGCACAGATACGCAGTATTTT.

This chain connects TRBV30 to TRBJ1-1; the match to TRBD1 covers 8 bases. Germline CDR1 is GTSNPN and CDR2 is SVGIG (reference sequence). Trimming took 2 bases from V and 5 from J; bases not matched to a gene: 7. This CDR3 has 14 residues. CDR3 in DNA: TGTGCCTGGAGTCACCGGACAGGGTGGACTGAAGCTTTCTTT. Its translation is CAWSHRTGWTEAFF. Filled out from reference TRBV30 and TRBJ1-1, the complete variable domain reads SQTIHQWPATLVQPVGSPLSLECTVEGTSNPNLYWYRQAAGRGLQLLFYSVGIGQISSEVPQNLSASRPQDRQFILSSKKLLLSDSGFYLCAWSHRTGWTEAFFGQGTRLTVV.

The chain combines TRBV27 with TRBJ2-7; 7 positions agree with TRBD2. Germline values: CDR1 MNHEY, CDR2 SMNVEV (reference sequence). This CDR3 comprises 16 residues. V gave up 0 bases and J gave up 5 bases; unmatched junction bases: 10. As DNA, the CDR3 is TGTGCCAGCAGTTTATCGGGGGGGAGCCCTCGGGACGAGCAGTACTTC. Encoded protein: CASSLSGGSPRDEQYF.

CDR3 region: CAWSVLPQGAQYF. The CDR3 DNA is TGTGCCTGGAGTGTACTCCCACAGGGGGCGCAGTATTTT. The chain is built from TRBV30 and TRBJ2-3, with 8 bases aligning to TRBD1. The CDR3 totals 13 residues. Trimming cost V 0 bases and J 10 bases; bases outside gene matches: 6. Germline lookup yields CDR1 GTSNPN and CDR2 SVGIG (reference sequence).

The chain couples TRBV10-3 to TRBJ2-2, with 10 bases matching TRBD2. This CDR3 region has 15 residues. The germline CDR1 and CDR2 sequences are ENHRY and SYGVKD. Trimming cost V 10 bases and J 0 bases; bases outside gene matches: 5. CDR3 sequence: CATRTSGANTGELFF. The DNA of the CDR3 is TGTGCCACACGGACTAGCGGAGCGAACACCGGGGAGCTGTTTTTT.

The chain uses TRBV7-9 and TRBJ1-3; D is undetermined. CDR1 and CDR2 (germline): SEHNR, FQNEAQ (reference sequence). The V end lost 8 bases, the J end lost 2 bases, and 19 bases lay between the germline ends. The CDR3 loop spans 16 amino acids. The CDR3 region has the DNA TGTGCCAGCCGCCCCCATATAGGAGACCCTGGAAACACCATATATTTT. It encodes CASRPHIGDPGNTIYF.

J is TRBJ1-2 and V is TRBV5-1, with a tentative D call TRBD1 (5 bases). The V and J ends lost 2 bases and 6 bases respectively, with 11 bases between them. There are 13 residues in the CDR3. The germline CDR1 and CDR2 sequences are SGHRS and YFSETQ. The CDR3 DNA reads as TGCGCCAGCAGCTTCAGCAGGGTGGATGGCTACACCTTC. Protein: CASSFSRVDGYTF.